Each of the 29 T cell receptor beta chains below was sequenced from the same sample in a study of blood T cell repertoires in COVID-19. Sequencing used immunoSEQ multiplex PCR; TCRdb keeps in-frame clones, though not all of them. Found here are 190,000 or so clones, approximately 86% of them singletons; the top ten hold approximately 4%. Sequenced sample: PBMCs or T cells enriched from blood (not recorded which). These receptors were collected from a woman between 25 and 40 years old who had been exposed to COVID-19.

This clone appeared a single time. The CDR3 loop is CASSSGKNTEAFF. In nucleotides, the CDR3 is TGTGCCAGCAGCTCGGGAAAGAACACTGAAGCTTTCTTT. The chain couples TRBV7-9 to TRBJ1-1; D unresolved. The germline V gene encodes CDR1 SEHNR and CDR2 FQNEAQ (reference sequence). This CDR3 spans 13 amino acids. Trimming took off 4 bases at V and 1 base at J, with 7 bases between the two ends. Looking up the rest from reference TRBV7-9 and TRBJ1-1 gives the full variable domain: DTGVSQNPRHKITKRGQNVTFRCDPISEHNRLYWYRQTLGQGPEFLTYFQNEAQLEKSRLLSDRFSAERPKGSFSTLEIQRTEQGDSAMYLCASSSGKNTEAFFGQGTRLTVV.

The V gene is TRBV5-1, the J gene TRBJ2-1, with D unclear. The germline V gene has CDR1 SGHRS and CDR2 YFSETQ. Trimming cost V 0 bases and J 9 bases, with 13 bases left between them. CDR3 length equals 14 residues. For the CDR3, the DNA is TGCGCCAGCAGCTTGGATGGTCTGGGCATTGAGCAGTTCTTC. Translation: CASSLDGLGIEQFF.

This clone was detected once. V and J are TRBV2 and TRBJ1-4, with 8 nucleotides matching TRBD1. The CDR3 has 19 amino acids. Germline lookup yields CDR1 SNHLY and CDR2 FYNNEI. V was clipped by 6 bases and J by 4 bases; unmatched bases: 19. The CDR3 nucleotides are TGTGCCAGCAGGTCCCTAAGGGGACAGGTCCGGGGCTATAATGAAAAACTGTTTTTT. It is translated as CASRSLRGQVRGYNEKLFF. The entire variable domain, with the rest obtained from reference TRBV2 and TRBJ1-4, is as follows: EPEVTQTPSHQVTQMGQEVILRCVPISNHLYFYWYRQILGQKVEFLVSFYNNEISEKSEIFDDQFSVERPDGSNFTLKIRSTKLEDSAMYFCASRSLRGQVRGYNEKLFFGSGTQLSVL.

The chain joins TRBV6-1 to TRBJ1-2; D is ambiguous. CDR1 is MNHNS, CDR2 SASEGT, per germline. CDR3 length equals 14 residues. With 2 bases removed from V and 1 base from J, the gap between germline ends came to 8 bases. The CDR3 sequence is CASSESVLNYGYTF. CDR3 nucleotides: TGTGCCAGCAGTGAATCGGTACTTAACTATGGCTACACCTTC.

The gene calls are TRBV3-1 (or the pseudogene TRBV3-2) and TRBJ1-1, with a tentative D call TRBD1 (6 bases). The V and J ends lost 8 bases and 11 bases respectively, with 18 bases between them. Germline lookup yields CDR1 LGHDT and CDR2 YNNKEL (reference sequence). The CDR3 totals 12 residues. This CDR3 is CASYTQGSRAFF. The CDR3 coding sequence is TGTGCCAGCTACACTCAGGGGTCGCGGGCTTTCTTT.

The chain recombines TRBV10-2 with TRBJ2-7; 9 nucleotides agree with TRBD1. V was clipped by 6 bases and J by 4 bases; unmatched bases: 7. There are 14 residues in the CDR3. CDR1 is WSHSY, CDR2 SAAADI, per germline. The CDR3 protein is CASSKTGGGYEQYF. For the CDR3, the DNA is TGCGCCAGCAGCAAAACAGGGGGCGGGTACGAGCAGTACTTC.

The CDR3 DNA sequence: TGTGCCAGCAGCGCTAGGGGAGGTGGCTACACCTTC. This sequence encodes CASSARGGGYTF. The V call is TRBV9, the J call TRBJ1-2; maybe TRBD1 (5 bases). The CDR3 has 12 residues. Germline assignment: CDR1 SGDLS and CDR2 YYNGEE. Trimming took off 3 bases at V and 7 bases at J, with 10 bases between the two ends.

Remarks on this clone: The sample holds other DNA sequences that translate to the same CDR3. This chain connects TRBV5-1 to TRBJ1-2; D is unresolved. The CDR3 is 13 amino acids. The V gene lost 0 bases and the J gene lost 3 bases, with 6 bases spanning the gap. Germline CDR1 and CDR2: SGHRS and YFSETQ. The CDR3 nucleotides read TGCGCCAGCAGCTTGGACCGGGACTATGGCTACACCTTC. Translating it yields CASSLDRDYGYTF.

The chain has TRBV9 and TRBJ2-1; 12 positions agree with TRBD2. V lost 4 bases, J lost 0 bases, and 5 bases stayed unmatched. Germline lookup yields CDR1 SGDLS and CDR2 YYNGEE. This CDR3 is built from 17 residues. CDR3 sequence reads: CASSPLAGGSSYNEQFF. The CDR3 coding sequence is TGTGCCAGCAGCCCTCTAGCGGGGGGGTCCTCCTACAATGAGCAGTTCTTC.

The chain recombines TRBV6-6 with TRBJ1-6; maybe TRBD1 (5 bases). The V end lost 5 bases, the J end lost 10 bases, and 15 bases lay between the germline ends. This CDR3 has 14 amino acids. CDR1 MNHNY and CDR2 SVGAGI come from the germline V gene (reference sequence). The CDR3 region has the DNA TGTGCCAGCAGTCCCGTGGGGTCAGGGTCACCCCTCCACTTT. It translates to CASSPVGSGSPLHF.

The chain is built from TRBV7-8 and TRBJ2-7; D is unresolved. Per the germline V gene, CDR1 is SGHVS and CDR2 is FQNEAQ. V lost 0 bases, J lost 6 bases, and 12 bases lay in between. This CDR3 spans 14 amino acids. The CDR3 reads CASSLAHSGFEQYF. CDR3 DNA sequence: TGTGCCAGCAGCTTAGCGCATTCTGGCTTCGAGCAGTACTTC.

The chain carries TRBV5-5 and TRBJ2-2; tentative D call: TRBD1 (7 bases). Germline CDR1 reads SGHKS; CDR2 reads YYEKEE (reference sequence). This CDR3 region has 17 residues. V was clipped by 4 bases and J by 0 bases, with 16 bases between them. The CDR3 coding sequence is TGTGCCAGCAGCCCCAGGGGGGACAGTTCGAACACCGGGGAGCTGTTTTTT. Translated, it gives CASSPRGDSSNTGELFF.

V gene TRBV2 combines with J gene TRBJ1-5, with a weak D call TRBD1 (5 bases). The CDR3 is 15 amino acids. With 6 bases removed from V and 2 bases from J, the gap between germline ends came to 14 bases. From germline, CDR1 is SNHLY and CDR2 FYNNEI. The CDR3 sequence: CASRWGGSGNQPQHF. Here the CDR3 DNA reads TGTGCCAGCAGATGGGGGGGGTCCGGCAATCAGCCCCAGCATTTT.

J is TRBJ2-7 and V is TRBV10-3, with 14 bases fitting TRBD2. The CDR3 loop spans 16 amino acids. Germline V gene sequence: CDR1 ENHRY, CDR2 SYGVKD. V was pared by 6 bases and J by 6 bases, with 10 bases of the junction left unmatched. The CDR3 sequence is CAIRRTSGGTMSEQYF. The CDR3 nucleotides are TGTGCCATCAGAAGGACTAGCGGGGGGACCATGTCCGAGCAGTACTTC.

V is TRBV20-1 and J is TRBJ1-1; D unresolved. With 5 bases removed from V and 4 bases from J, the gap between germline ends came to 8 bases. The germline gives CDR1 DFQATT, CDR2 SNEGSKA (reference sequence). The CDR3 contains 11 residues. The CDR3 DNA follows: TGCAGTGCTGCGGGCGGCACTGAAGCTTTCTTT. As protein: CSAAGGTEAFF.

CDR3 region: CASSLQGGGDTEAFF. The CDR3 DNA is TGCGCCAGCAGCTTGCAGGGCGGTGGGGACACTGAAGCTTTCTTT. This chain links TRBV5-1 with TRBJ1-1; D might be TRBD1 (5 bases). Germline CDR1 and CDR2: SGHRS and YFSETQ. The CDR3 contains 15 residues. V lost 1 base and J 3 bases, leaving 13 bases between the germline ends.

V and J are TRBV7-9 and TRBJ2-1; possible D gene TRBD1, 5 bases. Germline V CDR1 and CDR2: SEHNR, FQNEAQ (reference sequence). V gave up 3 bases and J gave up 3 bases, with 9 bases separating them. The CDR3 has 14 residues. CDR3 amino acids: CASSFSQGYNEQFF. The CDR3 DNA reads TGTGCCAGCAGCTTCTCCCAGGGCTACAATGAGCAGTTCTTC.

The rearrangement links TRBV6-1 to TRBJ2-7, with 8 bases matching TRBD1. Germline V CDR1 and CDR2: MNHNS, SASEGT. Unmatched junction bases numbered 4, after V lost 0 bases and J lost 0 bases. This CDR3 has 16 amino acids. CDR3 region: CASSEAWDRSSYEQYF. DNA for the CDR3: TGTGCCAGCAGTGAAGCGTGGGACAGGAGCTCCTACGAGCAGTACTTC.

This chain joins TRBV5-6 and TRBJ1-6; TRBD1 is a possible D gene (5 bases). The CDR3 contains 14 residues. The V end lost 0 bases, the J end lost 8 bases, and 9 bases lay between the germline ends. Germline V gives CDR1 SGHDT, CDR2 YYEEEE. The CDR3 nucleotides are TGTGCCAGCAGCTTGGTAGGGGATCATTCACCCCTCCACTTT. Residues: CASSLVGDHSPLHF.

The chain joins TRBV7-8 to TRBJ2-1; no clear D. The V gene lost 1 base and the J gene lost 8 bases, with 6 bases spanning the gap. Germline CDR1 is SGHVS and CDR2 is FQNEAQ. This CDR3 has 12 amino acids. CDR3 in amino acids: CASSLGRDEQFF. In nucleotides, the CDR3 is TGTGCCAGCAGCTTAGGTCGGGATGAGCAGTTCTTC.

CDR3 DNA sequence: TGCGCCAGCAGCGTCGACAGGGGAAGCACAGATACGCAGTATTTT. Translation gives CASSVDRGSTDTQYF. V gene TRBV4-1 combines with J gene TRBJ2-3; 8 bases are shared with TRBD1. V was clipped by 5 bases and J by 0 bases; unmatched bases: 4. CDR1 MGHRA and CDR2 YSYEKL come from the germline V gene. This CDR3 has 15 amino acids.

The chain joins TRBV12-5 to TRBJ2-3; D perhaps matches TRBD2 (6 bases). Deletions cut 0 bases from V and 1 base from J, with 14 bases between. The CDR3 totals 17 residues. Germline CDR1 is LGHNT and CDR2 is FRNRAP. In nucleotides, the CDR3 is TGTGCTAGTGGTTTGGTATTCCTTGGCGGGGGCACAGATACGCAGTATTTT. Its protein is CASGLVFLGGGTDTQYF.

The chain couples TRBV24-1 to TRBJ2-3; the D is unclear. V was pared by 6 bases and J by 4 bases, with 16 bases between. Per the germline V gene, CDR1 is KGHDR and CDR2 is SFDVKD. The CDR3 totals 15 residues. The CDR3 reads CATSTFTLGSDTQYF. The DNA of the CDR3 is TGTGCCACCAGTACCTTCACCCTCGGGTCAGATACGCAGTATTTT.

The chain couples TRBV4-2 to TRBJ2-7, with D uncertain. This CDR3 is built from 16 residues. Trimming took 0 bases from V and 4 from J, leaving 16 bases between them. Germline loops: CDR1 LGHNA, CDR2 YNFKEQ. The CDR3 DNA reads TGTGCCAGCAGCCAAGATCTAACAGAAAAAACTTACGAGCAGTACTTC. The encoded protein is CASSQDLTEKTYEQYF.

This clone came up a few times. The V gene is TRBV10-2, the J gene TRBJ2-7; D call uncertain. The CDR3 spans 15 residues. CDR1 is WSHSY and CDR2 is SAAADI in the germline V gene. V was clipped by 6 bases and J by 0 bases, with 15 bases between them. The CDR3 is CASSDDRRFSYEQYF. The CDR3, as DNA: TGCGCCAGCAGCGATGATCGCCGGTTCTCCTACGAGCAGTACTTC.

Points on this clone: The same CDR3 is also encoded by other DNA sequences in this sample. The CDR3 nucleotides are TGCGCCAGCAGCTTGGGACAGGGCCACACAGATACGCAGTATTTT. Translated, it gives CASSLGQGHTDTQYF. V and J are TRBV5-1 and TRBJ2-3; 7 nucleotides agree with TRBD1. Looked up from germline, CDR1 is SGHRS and CDR2 is YFSETQ. The CDR3 runs to 15 residues. The V and J ends lost 0 bases and 2 bases, in that order; junction bases with no gene match: 3.

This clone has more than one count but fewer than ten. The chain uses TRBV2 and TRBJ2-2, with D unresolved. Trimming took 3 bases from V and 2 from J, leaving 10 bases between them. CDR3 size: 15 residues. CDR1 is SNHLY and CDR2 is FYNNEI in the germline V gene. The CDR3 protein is CASSDKQANTGELFF. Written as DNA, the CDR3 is TGTGCCAGCAGTGATAAGCAGGCAAACACCGGGGAGCTGTTTTTT.

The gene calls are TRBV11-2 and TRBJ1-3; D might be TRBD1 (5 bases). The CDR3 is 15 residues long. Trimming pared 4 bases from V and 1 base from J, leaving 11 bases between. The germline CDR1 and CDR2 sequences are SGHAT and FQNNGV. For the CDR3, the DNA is TGTGCCAGCAGCTACCCCAGGGTTTCTGGAAACACCATATATTTT. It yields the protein CASSYPRVSGNTIYF.

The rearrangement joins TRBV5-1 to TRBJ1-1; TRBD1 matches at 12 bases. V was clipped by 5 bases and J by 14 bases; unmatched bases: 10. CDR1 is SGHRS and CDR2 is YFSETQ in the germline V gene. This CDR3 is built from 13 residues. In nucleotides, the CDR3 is TGCGCCAGCAGGCCAGCGGGACAGGGGGCGGTCTTCTTT. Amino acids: CASRPAGQGAVFF.